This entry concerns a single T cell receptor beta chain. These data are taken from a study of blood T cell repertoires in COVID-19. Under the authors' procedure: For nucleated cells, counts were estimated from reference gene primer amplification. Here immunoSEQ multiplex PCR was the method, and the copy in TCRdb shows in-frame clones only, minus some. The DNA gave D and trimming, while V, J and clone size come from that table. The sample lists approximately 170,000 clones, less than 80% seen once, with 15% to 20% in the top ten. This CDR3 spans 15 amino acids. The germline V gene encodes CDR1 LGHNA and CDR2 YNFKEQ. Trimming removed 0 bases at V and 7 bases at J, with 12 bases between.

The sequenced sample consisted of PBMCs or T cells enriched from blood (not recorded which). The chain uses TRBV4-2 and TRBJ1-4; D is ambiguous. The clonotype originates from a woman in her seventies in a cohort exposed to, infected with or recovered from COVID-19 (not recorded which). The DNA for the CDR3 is TGTGCCAGCAGCCAAGATAGAGGGCGTCGTGAAAAACTGTTTTTT. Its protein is CASSQDRGRREKLFF.